The 16 T cell receptor beta chains listed next were all sequenced from one sample in a study of T cells in Graves' hyperthyroidism and ophthalmopathy. TCR beta CDR3 region amplification was performed from RNA transcripts. The TCR CDR3 first-round RT-PCR relied on the HTBI primer set. TCRdb reprocessed the multiplex PCR reads via MiXCR and lists one record per CDR3 protein. The sample contains about 770,000 distinct CDR3 sequences, under 20% of which appear only once. Source material: blood. Receptors originate from a woman in her forties or fifties with Graves' hyperthyroidism that later progressed to Graves' ophthalmopathy.

J is TRBJ1-6 and V is TRBV7-9; D gene unclear. V was pared by 4 bases and J by 0 bases, with 19 bases between. Germline V gene sequence: CDR1 SEHNR, CDR2 FQNEAQ (reference sequence). The CDR3 is 19 residues long. The CDR3 DNA follows: TGTGCCAGCAGCTCGATCGACCCAGGACGGAGCTCCTATAATTCACCCCTCCACTTT. It codes for CASSSIDPGRSSYNSPLHF.

This chain joins TRBV4-2 and TRBJ2-1; 11 bases are shared with TRBD2. Germline assignment: CDR1 LGHNA and CDR2 YNFKEQ. V lost 3 bases to trimming and J lost 2 bases; unmatched junction nucleotides: 3. The CDR3 loop spans 16 amino acids. CDR3 bases: TGTGCCAGCAGCCAGGTAGCGGGGGGGACCTACAATGAGCAGTTCTTC. It yields the protein CASSQVAGGTYNEQFF.

This clonotype was detected ten times or more. The chain joins TRBV6-2 or TRBV6-3 to TRBJ1-2; D is possibly TRBD1 (6 bases). Trimming shortened V by 6 bases and J by 0 bases, and 17 bases separated the two germline ends. Germline V gene data show CDR1 as MNHEY and CDR2 as SVGEGT. The CDR3 length is 16 residues. The CDR3 DNA reads TGTGCCAGCAGCCACTATGGGGGGACAACTAACTATGGCTACACCTTC. Amino acid sequence: CASSHYGGTTNYGYTF.

The chain uses TRBV18 and TRBJ2-5, with 9 bases identical to TRBD1. This CDR3 spans 14 amino acids. Losses at the gene ends were 4 bases for V and 4 bases for J; bases not matched to a gene: 4. The germline V gene has CDR1 KGHSH and CDR2 LQKENI. CDR3 nucleotide sequence: TGTGCCAGCTCACAGACAGGGGGTTCAGAGACCCAGTACTTC. Its protein is CASSQTGGSETQYF.

This clonotype was seen many times. V usage is TRBV27 and J usage is TRBJ1-1; tentative D call: TRBD1 (6 bases). This CDR3 region has 14 residues. Germline V gene sequence: CDR1 MNHEY, CDR2 SMNVEV (reference sequence). The ends were cut back, 8 bases at V and 6 bases at J, with 19 bases in the middle. The CDR3, as DNA: TGTGCCAGCTATCGCTGGGGGGGCATGCCTGAAGCTTTCTTT. The encoded protein is CASYRWGGMPEAFF.

At least ten counts were recorded for this clonotype. The rearrangement links TRBV7-8 to TRBJ2-3; TRBD1 agrees at 7 bases. There are 16 residues in the CDR3. Per the germline V gene, CDR1 is SGHVS and CDR2 is FQNEAQ. Germline trimming cut 4 bases from V and 1 base from J; bases unmatched to any gene: 8. In DNA, the CDR3 is TGTGCCAGCAGCTCCTTAAGACAGGGCGGCACAGATACGCAGTATTTT. It is translated as CASSSLRQGGTDTQYF.

The genes are TRBV6-6 and TRBJ2-6, with D uncertain. This CDR3 region has 16 residues. Per the germline V gene, CDR1 is MNHNY and CDR2 is SVGAGI (reference sequence). V gave up 2 bases and J gave up 0 bases, with 8 bases separating them. The DNA for the CDR3 is TGTGCCAGCAGTTACGCGGCCAGCTCTGGGGCCAACGTCCTGACTTTC. Amino acid sequence: CASSYAASSGANVLTF.

V is TRBV7-9 and J is TRBJ1-1; a possible D gene is TRBD1 (6 bases). The CDR3 extends over 12 amino acids. Trimming took 3 bases from V and 6 from J, leaving 8 bases between them. CDR1 and CDR2 from the germline V gene are SEHNR and FQNEAQ (reference sequence). This CDR3 is CASSFGQSEAFF. The CDR3 DNA follows: TGTGCCAGCAGCTTCGGACAGTCTGAAGCTTTCTTT.

This clonotype was picked up a small number of times. This chain uses TRBV14 with TRBJ1-6, with TRBD1 matching 9 bases. The V segment lost 1 base and the J segment 11 bases; nucleotides outside the gene matches: 6. The CDR3 consists of 15 residues. Germline V lookup: CDR1 SGHDN, CDR2 FVKESK. The CDR3 region has the DNA TGTGCCAGCAGCCAAGTCCGGGACAGGGCCACACCCCTCCACTTT. This sequence encodes CASSQVRDRATPLHF.

J is TRBJ2-5 and V is TRBV10-3; 8 bases map to TRBD2. The CDR3 sequence is 13 residues long. Germline values: CDR1 ENHRY, CDR2 SYGVKD. V shed 5 bases and J 4 bases; nucleotides not matched to a gene: 3. CDR3 loop: CAISSGLVETQYF. CDR3 coding DNA: TGTGCCATCAGTTCGGGACTAGTAGAGACCCAGTACTTC.

This clonotype was observed many times. The CDR3 loop is CASSLAGRVGSNYGYTF. In DNA form, the CDR3 reads TGTGCCAGCAGTTTGGCGGGGAGGGTTGGGTCCAACTATGGCTACACCTTC. This chain connects TRBV28 to TRBJ1-2, with unresolved D. V was trimmed by 3 bases and J by 2 bases, leaving 19 bases between them. The CDR3 runs 17 residues. The germline V gene has CDR1 MDHEN and CDR2 SYDVKM.

This clonotype was seen many times. This sequence joins TRBV11-2 and TRBJ2-1; either TRBD1 or TRBD2 may fit D (5 bases each). Germline assignment: CDR1 SGHAT and CDR2 FQNNGV. The CDR3 extends over 15 amino acids. V gave up 5 bases and J gave up 9 bases, with 20 bases separating them. CDR3 DNA: TGTGCCAGCAGCGCTCTTGACGGGGCTAGTGGTGAGCAGTTCTTC. Protein: CASSALDGASGEQFF.

The chain uses TRBV2 and TRBJ2-2, with D possibly matching TRBD1 (6 bases). The CDR3 totals 14 residues. V was clipped by 4 bases and J by 5 bases, with 11 bases between them. Germline V gene data show CDR1 as SNHLY and CDR2 as FYNNEI. The CDR3 loop reads CASSGTAWTGELFF. The CDR3 DNA reads as TGTGCCAGCAGTGGGACAGCGTGGACCGGGGAGCTGTTTTTT.

This clonotype was seen a few times. The chain links TRBV15 to TRBJ2-1; either TRBD1 or TRBD2 may supply D (6 bases each). This CDR3 contains 15 residues. V was cut by 4 bases and J by 8 bases, with 18 bases left in between. Germline loops: CDR1 LNHNV, CDR2 YYDKDF (reference sequence). The CDR3 spells CATSTRQGRRDEQFF. CDR3 DNA sequence: TGTGCCACCAGCACCCGCCAGGGGAGGAGGGATGAGCAGTTCTTC.

There are many counts of this clonotype. The V and J genes are TRBV3-1 and TRBJ1-4, with 7 nucleotides matching TRBD1. CDR3 length equals 15 residues. The junction had 3 bases not matched to a gene; V was cut back by 2 bases and J by 3 bases. The V gene's germline CDR1 is LGHDT and CDR2 YNNKEL (reference sequence). The CDR3 reads CASSQTGTANEKLFF. CDR3 nucleotide sequence: TGTGCCAGCAGCCAAACCGGGACAGCTAATGAAAAACTGTTTTTT.

This clonotype appeared a few times. The gene calls are TRBV12-3 or TRBV12-4 and TRBJ2-3, with D uncertain. This CDR3 is built from 16 residues. V lost 8 bases, J lost 0 bases, and 18 bases lay in between. The CDR3 sequence: CASATYPQRSTDTQYF. The CDR3 nucleotides read TGTGCCAGCGCCACTTACCCGCAGAGAAGCACAGATACGCAGTATTTT.